This TCR beta chain derives from a study of lymphopenia after photon versus proton radiotherapy. Only in-frame clones appear in the TCRdb table, and some are missing; sequencing was by immunoSEQ multiplex PCR. The data hold about 6,100 clones, with about nine tenths observed a single time. Study results and limitations: In patients who died, overall survival fell as post-nadir TCR diversity dropped more. After the lymphocyte nadir, photon-treated repertoires showed oligoclonal expansion, especially of CD8+ Temra cells. Proton therapy kept repertoires fairly stable, unlike photons, which gained effector/memory cells.

About this clone: Its antigen is not known.

This TCR derives from a man aged 55 to 70 with cholangiocarcinoma. Sequenced here: peripheral blood, sampled from a patient treated with photon-based radiotherapy.

CDR3 in amino acids: CASSSRGLQETQYF. In DNA, the CDR3 is TGTGCCAGCAGCTCCAGGGGACTCCAAGAGACCCAGTACTTC. The rearrangement links TRBV5-5 to TRBJ2-5, with D perhaps given as TRBD1 or TRBD2 (6 bases each). This CDR3 comprises 14 residues. Germline assignment: CDR1 SGHKS and CDR2 YYEKEE (reference sequence). V lost 3 bases and J lost 1, with 10 bases in between.